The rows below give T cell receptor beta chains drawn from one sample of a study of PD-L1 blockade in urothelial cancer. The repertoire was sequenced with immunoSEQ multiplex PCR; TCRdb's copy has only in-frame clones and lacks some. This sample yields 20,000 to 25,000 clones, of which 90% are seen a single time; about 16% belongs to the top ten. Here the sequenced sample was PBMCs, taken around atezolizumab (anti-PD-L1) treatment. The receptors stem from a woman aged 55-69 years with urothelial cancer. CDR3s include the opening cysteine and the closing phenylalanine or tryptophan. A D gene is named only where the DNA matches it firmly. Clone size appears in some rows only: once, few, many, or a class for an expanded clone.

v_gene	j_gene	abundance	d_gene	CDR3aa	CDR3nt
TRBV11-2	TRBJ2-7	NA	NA	CASSRSTGPPWEAEQYF	TGTGCCAGCAGCCGGAGCACAGGGCCACCTTGGGAAGCGGAGCAGTACTTC
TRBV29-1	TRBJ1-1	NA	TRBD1	CSVGGTGGSIISEAFF	TGCAGCGTGGGGGGGACAGGGGGCTCTATAATCTCTGAAGCTTTCTTT
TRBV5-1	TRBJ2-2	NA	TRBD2	CASSLGLAGNGGELFF	TGCGCCAGCAGCTTGGGACTAGCGGGAAACGGCGGGGAGCTGTTTTTT
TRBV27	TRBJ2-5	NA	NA	CASSFFRTYQETQYF	TGTGCCAGCAGTTTCTTCAGAACGTACCAAGAGACCCAGTACTTC
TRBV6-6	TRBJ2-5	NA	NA	CASSSHMEETQYF	TGTGCCAGCAGTTCTCACATGGAGGAGACCCAGTACTTC
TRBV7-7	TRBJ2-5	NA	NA	CASSLASFGVAGLEQGETQYF	TGTGCTAGCAGCTTAGCGTCTTTCGGGGTAGCCGGTCTGGAGCAAGGAGAGACCCAGTACTTC
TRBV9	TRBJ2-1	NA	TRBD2	CASTSSGRRDEQFF	TGTGCCAGCACTTCTAGCGGGAGGAGAGATGAGCAGTTCTTC
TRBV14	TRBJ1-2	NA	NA	CASSQAAPARANYGYTF	TGTGCCAGCAGCCAAGCCGCCCCCGCTAGAGCTAACTATGGCTACACCTTC
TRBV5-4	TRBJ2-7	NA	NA	CASSFGQGEQYF	TGTGCCAGCAGCTTCGGTCAGGGGGAGCAGTACTTC
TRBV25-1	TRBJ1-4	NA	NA	CASSEYHSGVPTNEKLFF	TGTGCCAGCAGTGAATATCATTCAGGGGTACCAACTAATGAAAAACTGTTTTTT
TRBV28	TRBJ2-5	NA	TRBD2	CASSLWTSGQETQYF	TGTGCCAGCAGTTTGTGGACTAGCGGCCAAGAGACCCAGTACTTC
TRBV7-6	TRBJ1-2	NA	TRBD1	CASSLTGRDGYTF	TGTGCCAGCAGCTTGACAGGGAGAGATGGCTACACCTTC
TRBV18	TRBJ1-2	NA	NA	CASSPRAGAGYTF	TGTGCCAGCTCACCACGGGCAGGGGCTGGCTACACCTTC
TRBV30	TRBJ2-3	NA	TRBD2	CAWSDPSGPSTDTQYF	TGTGCCTGGAGTGACCCTAGCGGGCCGAGCACAGATACGCAGTATTTT
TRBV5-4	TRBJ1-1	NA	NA	CASSSPYGGGGTEAFF	TGTGCCAGCAGCTCGCCATACGGGGGTGGGGGCACTGAAGCTTTCTTT
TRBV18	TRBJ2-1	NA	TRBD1	CASSPYDRERAYNEQFF	TGTGCCAGCTCACCATACGACAGGGAGAGGGCCTACAATGAGCAGTTCTTC
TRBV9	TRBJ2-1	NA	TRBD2	CASSVVTGGANEQFF	TGTGCCAGCAGCGTAGTAACGGGAGGAGCCAATGAGCAGTTCTTC
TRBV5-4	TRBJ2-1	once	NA	CASSLRGSYNEQFF	TGTGCCAGCAGCTTAAGGGGGTCCTACAATGAGCAGTTCTTC
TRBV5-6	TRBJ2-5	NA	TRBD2	CASSPTLREGKETQYF	TGTGCCAGCAGCCCGACTCTGCGGGAGGGTAAAGAGACCCAGTACTTC
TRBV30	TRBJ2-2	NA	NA	CAWKGNPGELFF	TGTGCCTGGAAGGGGAATCCCGGGGAGCTGTTTTTT
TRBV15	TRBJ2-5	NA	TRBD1	CATSRRGTGKETQYF	TGTGCCACCAGCAGACGAGGGACAGGTAAAGAGACCCAGTACTTC
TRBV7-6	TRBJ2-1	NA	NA	CASSSYPSSYNEQFF	TGTGCTAGCAGCTCCTACCCAAGCTCCTACAATGAGCAGTTCTTC
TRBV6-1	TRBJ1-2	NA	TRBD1	CASSEASGQGSRGYTF	TGTGCCAGCAGTGAAGCCTCGGGACAGGGATCGAGGGGCTACACCTTC
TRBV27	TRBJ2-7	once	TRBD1	CASRPGQVTYEQYF	TGTGCCAGCAGACCAGGACAGGTAACCTACGAGCAGTACTTC
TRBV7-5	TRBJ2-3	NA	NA	CARSPQGGPTSTDTQYF	TGTGCCAGAAGTCCCCAGGGCGGACCTACTAGCACAGATACGCAGTATTTT
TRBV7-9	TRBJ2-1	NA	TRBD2	CASSLTGGEQFF	TGTGCCAGCAGCTTAACGGGAGGGGAGCAGTTCTTC
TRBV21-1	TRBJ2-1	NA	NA	CASSTRTPGLGRDEQFF	TGTGCCAGCAGCACCCGGACCCCGGGACTCGGTAGGGATGAGCAGTTCTTC
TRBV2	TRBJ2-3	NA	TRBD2	CASSGVAGGKYTQYF	TGTGCCAGCAGTGGAGTAGCGGGAGGAAAATATACGCAGTATTTT
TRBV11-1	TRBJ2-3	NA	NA	CASSVPGASGSTDTQYF	TGTGCCAGCAGCGTGCCAGGGGCTAGCGGTAGCACAGATACGCAGTATTTT
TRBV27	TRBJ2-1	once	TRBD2	CASSLSTSVGSYNEQFF	TGTGCCAGCAGTTTATCGACTAGCGTAGGCTCCTACAATGAGCAGTTCTTC
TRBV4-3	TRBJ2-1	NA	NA	CASSLDEGDEQFF	TGCGCCAGCAGCCTCGATGAGGGGGATGAGCAGTTCTTC
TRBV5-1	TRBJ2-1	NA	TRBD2	CASSLGAGGSYNEQFF	TGCGCCAGCAGCTTGGGCGCGGGAGGGTCCTACAATGAGCAGTTCTTC
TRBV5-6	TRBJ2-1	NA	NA	CASSSEWDTYNEQFF	TGTGCCAGCAGCTCCGAGTGGGACACCTACAATGAGCAGTTCTTC
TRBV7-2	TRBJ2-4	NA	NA	CASSLGGGQNIQYF	TGTGCCAGCAGCTTGGGGGGAGGACAAAACATTCAGTACTTC
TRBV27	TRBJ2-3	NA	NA	CASSLVLSRGTDTQYF	TGTGCCAGCAGTTTAGTTTTAAGCAGGGGAACAGATACGCAGTATTTT
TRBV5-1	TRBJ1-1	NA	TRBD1	CASNDRGPENTEAFF	TGCGCCAGCAACGACAGGGGGCCAGAGAACACTGAAGCTTTCTTT
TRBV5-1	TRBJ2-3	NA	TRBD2	CASSRSGRESDTQYF	TGCGCCAGCAGCCGCAGCGGGAGGGAATCAGATACGCAGTATTTT
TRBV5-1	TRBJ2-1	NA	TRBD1	CASSLRTGSNEQFF	TGCGCCAGCAGCTTAAGGACAGGGAGCAATGAGCAGTTCTTC
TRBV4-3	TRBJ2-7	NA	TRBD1	CASSQGTGAFYEQYF	TGCGCCAGCAGCCAAGGGACAGGGGCCTTCTACGAGCAGTACTTC
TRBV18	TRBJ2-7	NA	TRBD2	CASSPLGLASYEQYF	TGTGCCAGCTCACCACTGGGACTAGCTTCCTACGAGCAGTACTTC
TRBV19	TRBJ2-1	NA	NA	CASSIGGGSYNEQFF	TGTGCCAGTAGTATTGGAGGGGGCAGCTACAATGAGCAGTTCTTC
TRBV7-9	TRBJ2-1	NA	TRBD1	CASSWLGTGASNEQFF	TGTGCCAGCAGCTGGCTCGGGACAGGGGCCTCCAATGAGCAGTTCTTC
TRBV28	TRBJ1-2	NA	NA	CASSSSGQSGGYTF	TGTGCCAGCAGTTCATCCGGACAGTCAGGGGGCTACACCTTC
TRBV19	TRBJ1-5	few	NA	CASSIRHRQLSNQPQHF	TGTGCCAGTAGTATCCGCCACCGACAACTTAGCAATCAGCCCCAGCATTTT
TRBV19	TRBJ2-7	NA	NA	CASSSPGHRYEQYF	TGTGCCAGTAGTTCACCGGGACACAGGTACGAGCAGTACTTC
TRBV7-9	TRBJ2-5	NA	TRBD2	CASSLGTSGKQTQYF	TGTGCCAGCAGCTTAGGGACTAGCGGGAAGCAGACCCAGTACTTC
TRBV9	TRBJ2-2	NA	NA	CASSGQEATGELFF	TGTGCCAGCAGCGGACAGGAGGCCACCGGGGAGCTGTTTTTT
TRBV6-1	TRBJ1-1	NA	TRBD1	CASRLTGPTEAFF	TGTGCCAGCAGACTGACAGGGCCCACTGAAGCTTTCTTT
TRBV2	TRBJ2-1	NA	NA	CASSLLVNEQFF	TGTGCCAGCAGTTTACTAGTCAATGAGCAGTTCTTC
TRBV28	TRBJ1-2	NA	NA	CASSRPGGPMGGYTF	TGTGCCAGCAGCCGCCCCGGGGGACCAATGGGCGGCTACACCTTC
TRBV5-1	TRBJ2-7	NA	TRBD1	CASSPGTAYEQYF	TGCGCCAGCAGCCCGGGGACAGCCTACGAGCAGTACTTC
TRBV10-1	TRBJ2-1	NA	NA	CASSETGQLNEQFF	TGCGCCAGCAGTGAGACTGGACAGCTAAATGAGCAGTTCTTC
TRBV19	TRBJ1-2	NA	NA	CASHRVGYGYTF	TGTGCCAGTCACAGGGTTGGCTATGGCTACACCTTC
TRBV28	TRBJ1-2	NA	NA	CASSSPRGYGYTF	TGTGCCAGCAGTTCCCCCCGGGGCTATGGCTACACCTTC
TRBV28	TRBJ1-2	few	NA	CASSSSRLEARSSYGYTF	TGTGCCAGCAGTTCCTCCCGTTTGGAGGCCCGATCCTCCTATGGCTACACCTTC